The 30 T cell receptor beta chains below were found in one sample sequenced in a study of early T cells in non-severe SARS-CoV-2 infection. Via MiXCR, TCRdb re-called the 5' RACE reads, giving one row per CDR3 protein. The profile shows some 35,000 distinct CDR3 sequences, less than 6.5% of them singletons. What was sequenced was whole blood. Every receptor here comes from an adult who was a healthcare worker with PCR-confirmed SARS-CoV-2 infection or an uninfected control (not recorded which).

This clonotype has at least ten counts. CDR3 sequence reads: CASSRDQNTEAFF. Written as DNA, the CDR3 is TGTGCCAGCAGCCGTGATCAGAACACTGAAGCTTTCTTT. The chain links TRBV12-3 or TRBV12-4 to TRBJ1-1, with D unresolved. V shed 6 bases and J shed 1 base, with 9 bases lying between them. The CDR3 is 13 residues long.

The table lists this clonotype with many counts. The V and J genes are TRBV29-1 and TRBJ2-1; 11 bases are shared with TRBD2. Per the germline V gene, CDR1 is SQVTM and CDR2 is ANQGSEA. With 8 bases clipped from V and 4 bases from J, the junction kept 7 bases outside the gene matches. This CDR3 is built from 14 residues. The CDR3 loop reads CSTGGLADYNEQFF. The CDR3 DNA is TGCAGCACTGGGGGACTAGCGGATTACAATGAGCAGTTCTTC.

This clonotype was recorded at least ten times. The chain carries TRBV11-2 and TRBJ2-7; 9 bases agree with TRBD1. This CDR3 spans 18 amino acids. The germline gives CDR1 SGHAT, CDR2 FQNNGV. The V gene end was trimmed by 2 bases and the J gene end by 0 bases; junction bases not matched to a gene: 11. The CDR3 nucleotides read TGTGCCAGCAGCTTACCCTCTTCGGGGACAGGGAACTCCTACGAGCAGTACTTC. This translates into CASSLPSSGTGNSYEQYF.

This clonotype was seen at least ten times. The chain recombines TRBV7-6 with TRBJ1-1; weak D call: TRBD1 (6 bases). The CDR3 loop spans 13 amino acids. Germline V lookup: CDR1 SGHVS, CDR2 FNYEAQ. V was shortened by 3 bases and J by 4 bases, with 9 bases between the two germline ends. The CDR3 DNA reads TGTGCCAGCAGCTTGGCAGGGGCCACTGAAGCTTTCTTT. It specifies CASSLAGATEAFF.

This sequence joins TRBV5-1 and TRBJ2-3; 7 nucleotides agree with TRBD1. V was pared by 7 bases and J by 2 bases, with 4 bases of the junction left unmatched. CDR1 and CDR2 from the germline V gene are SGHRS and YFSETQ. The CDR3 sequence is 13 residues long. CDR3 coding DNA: TGCGCCAGCCGGGACAGCTACACAGATACGCAGTATTTT. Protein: CASRDSYTDTQYF.

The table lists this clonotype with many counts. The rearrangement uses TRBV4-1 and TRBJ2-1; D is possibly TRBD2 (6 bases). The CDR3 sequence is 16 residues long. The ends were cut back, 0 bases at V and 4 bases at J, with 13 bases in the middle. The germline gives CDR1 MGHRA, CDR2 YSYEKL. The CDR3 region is CASSQDPAGPYNEQFF. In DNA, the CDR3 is TGCGCCAGCAGCCAAGATCCAGCGGGCCCGTACAATGAGCAGTTCTTC.

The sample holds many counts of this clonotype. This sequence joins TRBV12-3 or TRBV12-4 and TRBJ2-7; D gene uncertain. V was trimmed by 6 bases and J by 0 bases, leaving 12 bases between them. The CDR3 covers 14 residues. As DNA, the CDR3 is TGTGCCAGCAGCGACGGGTGGAGCTCCTACGAGCAGTACTTC. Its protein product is CASSDGWSSYEQYF.

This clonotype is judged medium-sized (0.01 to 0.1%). The CDR3 bases are TGTGCCAGCAGTTTTGTAGCGGGGACAGATACGCAGTATTTT. Its translation is CASSFVAGTDTQYF. The chain recombines TRBV28 with TRBJ2-3; 8 bases match TRBD2. The germline CDR1 and CDR2 sequences are MDHEN and SYDVKM. CDR3 length: 14 residues. V trimming: 3 bases; J trimming: 3 bases; junction bases outside the gene matches: 2.

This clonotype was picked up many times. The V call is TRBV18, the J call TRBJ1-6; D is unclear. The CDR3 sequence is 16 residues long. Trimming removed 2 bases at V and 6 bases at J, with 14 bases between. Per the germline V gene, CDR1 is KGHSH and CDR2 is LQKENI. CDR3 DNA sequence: TGTGCCAGCTCACCAGGACCCCGGGTACCTAATTCACCCCTCCACTTT. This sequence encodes CASSPGPRVPNSPLHF.

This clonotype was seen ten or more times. The CDR3 reads CASRLLAGGNQETQYF. The CDR3 DNA reads as TGTGCCAGCAGATTACTAGCGGGGGGGAACCAAGAGACCCAGTACTTC. This chain uses TRBV6-5 with TRBJ2-5, with 13 bases identical to TRBD2. The CDR3 runs 16 residues. Germline CDR1 and CDR2: MNHEY and SVGAGI. The ends lost 6 bases at V and 0 bases at J; junction bases unmatched: 4.

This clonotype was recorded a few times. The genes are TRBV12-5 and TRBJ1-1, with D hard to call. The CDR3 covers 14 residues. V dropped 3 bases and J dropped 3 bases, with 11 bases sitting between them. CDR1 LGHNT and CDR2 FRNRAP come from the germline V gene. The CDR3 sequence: CASGLSGVDTEAFF. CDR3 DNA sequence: TGTGCTAGTGGTTTATCCGGGGTAGACACTGAAGCTTTCTTT.

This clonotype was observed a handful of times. The CDR3 sequence is CASSITGDQPQHF. The CDR3 nucleotides read TGTGCCAGTAGTATAACAGGAGATCAGCCCCAGCATTTT. V usage is TRBV19 and J usage is TRBJ1-5; tentatively, D is TRBD1 (5 bases). The CDR3 loop spans 13 amino acids. CDR1 and CDR2 (germline): LNHDA, SQIVND (reference sequence). V dropped 2 bases and J dropped 5 bases, with 7 bases sitting between them.

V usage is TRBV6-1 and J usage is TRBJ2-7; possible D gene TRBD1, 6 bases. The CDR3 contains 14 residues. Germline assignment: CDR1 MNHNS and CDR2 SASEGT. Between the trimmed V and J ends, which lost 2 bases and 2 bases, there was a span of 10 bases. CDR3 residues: CASSELDRPYEQYF. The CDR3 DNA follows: TGTGCCAGCAGTGAATTGGACAGACCCTACGAGCAGTACTTC.

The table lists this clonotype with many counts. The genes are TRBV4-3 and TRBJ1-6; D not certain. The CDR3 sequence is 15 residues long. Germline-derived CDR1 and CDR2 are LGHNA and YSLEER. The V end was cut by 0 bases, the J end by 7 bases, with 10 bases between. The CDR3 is CASSQELGGNSPLHF. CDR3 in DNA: TGCGCCAGCAGCCAAGAATTGGGCGGCAATTCACCCCTCCACTTT.

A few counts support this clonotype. The CDR3 DNA reads TGCAGCGTTGGAGGACTAGGGCTGCACACAGATACGCAGTATTTT. It translates to CSVGGLGLHTDTQYF. The rearrangement links TRBV29-1 to TRBJ2-3; 7 nucleotides match TRBD2. V trimming: 4 bases; J trimming: 2 bases; junction bases outside the gene matches: 9. This CDR3 spans 15 amino acids. Germline-derived CDR1 and CDR2 are SQVTM and ANQGSEA.

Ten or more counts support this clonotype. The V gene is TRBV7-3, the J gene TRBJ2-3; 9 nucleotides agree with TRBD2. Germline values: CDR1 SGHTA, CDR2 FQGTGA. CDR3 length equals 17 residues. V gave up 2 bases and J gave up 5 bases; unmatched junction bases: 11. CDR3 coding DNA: TGTGCCAGCAGCTTATACCCTAGCGGGGCGGGTGGAGATACGCAGTATTTT. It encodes CASSLYPSGAGGDTQYF.

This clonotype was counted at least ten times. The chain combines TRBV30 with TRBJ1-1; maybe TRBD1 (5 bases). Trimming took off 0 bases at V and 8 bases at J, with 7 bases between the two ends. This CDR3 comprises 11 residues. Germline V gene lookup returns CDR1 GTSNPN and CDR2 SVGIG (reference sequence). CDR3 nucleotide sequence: TGTGCCTGGAGTGTACGGGGGGAAGCTTTCTTT. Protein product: CAWSVRGEAFF. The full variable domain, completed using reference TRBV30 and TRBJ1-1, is SQTIHQWPATLVQPVGSPLSLECTVEGTSNPNLYWYRQAAGRGLQLLFYSVGIGQISSEVPQNLSASRPQDRQFILSSKKLLLSDSGFYLCAWSVRGEAFFGQGTRLTVV.

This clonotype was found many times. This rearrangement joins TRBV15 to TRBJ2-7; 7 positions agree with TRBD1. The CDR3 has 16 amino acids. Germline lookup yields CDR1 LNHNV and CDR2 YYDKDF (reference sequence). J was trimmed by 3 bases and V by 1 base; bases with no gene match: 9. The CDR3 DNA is TGTGCCACCAGCAGAGTGGGCAGGGGGAAATTCTACGAGCAGTACTTC. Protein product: CATSRVGRGKFYEQYF. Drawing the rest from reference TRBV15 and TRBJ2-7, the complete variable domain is DAMVIQNPRYQVTQFGKPVTLSCSQTLNHNVMYWYQQKSSQAPKLLFHYYDKDFNNEADTPDNFQSRRPNTSFCFLDIRSPGLGDTAMYLCATSRVGRGKFYEQYFGPGTRLTVT.

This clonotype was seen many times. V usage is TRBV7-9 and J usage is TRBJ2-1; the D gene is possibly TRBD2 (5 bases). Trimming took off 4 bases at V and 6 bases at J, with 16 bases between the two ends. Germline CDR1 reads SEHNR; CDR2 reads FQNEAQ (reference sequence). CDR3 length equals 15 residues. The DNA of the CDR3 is TGTGCCAGCAGCTCCCGACCGCTAGCCCTCAATGAGCAGTTCTTC. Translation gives CASSSRPLALNEQFF. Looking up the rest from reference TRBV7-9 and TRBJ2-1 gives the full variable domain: DTGVSQNPRHKITKRGQNVTFRCDPISEHNRLYWYRQTLGQGPEFLTYFQNEAQLEKSRLLSDRFSAERPKGSFSTLEIQRTEQGDSAMYLCASSSRPLALNEQFFGPGTRLTVL.

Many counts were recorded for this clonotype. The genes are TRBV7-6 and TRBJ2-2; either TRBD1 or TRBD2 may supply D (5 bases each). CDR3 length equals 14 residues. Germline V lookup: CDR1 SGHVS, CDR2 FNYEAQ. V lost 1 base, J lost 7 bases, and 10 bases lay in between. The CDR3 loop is CASSLGWGIGELFF. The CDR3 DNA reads TGTGCCAGCAGCTTAGGTTGGGGGATCGGGGAGCTGTTTTTT.

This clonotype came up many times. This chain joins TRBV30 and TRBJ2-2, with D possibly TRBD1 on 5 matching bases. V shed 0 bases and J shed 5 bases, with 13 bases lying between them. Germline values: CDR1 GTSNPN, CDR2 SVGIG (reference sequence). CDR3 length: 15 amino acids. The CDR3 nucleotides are TGTGCCTGGAGTGTCCCCTCCGCAGGGACCGGGGAGCTGTTTTTT. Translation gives CAWSVPSAGTGELFF.

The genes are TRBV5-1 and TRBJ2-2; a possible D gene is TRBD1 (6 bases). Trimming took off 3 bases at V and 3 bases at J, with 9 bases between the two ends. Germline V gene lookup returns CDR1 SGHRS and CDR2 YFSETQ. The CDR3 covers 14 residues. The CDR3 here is CASSSRGYTGELFF. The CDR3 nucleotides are TGCGCCAGCAGCTCCAGGGGTTACACCGGGGAGCTGTTTTTT.

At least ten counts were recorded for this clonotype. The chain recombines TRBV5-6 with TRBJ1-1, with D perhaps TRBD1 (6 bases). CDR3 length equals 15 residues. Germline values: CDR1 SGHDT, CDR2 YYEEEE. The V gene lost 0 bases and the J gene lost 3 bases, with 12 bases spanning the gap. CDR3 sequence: CASSLDRALDTEAFF. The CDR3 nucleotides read TGTGCCAGCAGCTTGGACAGGGCCTTGGACACTGAAGCTTTCTTT.

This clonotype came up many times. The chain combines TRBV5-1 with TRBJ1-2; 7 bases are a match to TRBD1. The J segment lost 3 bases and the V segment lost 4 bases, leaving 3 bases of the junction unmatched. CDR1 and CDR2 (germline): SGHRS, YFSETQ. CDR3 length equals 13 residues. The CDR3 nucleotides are TGCGCCAGCAGCGGACAGGATCACTATGGCTACACCTTC. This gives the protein CASSGQDHYGYTF.

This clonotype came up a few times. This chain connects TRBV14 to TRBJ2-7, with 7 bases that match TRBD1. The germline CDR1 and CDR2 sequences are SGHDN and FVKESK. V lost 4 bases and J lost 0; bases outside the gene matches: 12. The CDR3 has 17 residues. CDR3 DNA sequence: TGTGCCAGCAGCCCCTCCTACAGGGGCAGGAGCTCCTACGAGCAGTACTTC. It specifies CASSPSYRGRSSYEQYF.

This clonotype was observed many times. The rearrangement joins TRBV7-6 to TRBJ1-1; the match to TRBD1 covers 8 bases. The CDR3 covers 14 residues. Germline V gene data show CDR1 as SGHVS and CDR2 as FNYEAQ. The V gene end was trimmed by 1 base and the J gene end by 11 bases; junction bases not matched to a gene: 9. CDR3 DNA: TGTGCCAGCAGCTTAGTTCCAGGGGGCGAGGGCGCTTTCTTT. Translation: CASSLVPGGEGAFF.

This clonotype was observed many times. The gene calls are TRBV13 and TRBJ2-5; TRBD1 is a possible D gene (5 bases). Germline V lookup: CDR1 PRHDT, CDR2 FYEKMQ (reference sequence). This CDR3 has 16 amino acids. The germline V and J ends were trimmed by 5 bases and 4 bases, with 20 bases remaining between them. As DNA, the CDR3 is TGTGCCAGCAGCGACAATTGGGCTAGGGGAAGAGAGACCCAGTACTTC. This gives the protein CASSDNWARGRETQYF. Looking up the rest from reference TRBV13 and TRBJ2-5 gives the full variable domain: AAGVIQSPRHLIKEKRETATLKCYPIPRHDTVYWYQQGPGQDPQFLISFYEKMQSDKGSIPDRFSAQQFSDYHSELNMSSLELGDSALYFCASSDNWARGRETQYFGPGTRLLVL.

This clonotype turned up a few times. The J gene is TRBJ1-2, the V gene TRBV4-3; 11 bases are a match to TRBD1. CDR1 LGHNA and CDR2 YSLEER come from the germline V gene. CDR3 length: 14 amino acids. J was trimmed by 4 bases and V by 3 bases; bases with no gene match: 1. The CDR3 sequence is CASSQDRGPYGYTF. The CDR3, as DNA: TGCGCCAGCAGCCAGGACAGGGGGCCCTATGGCTACACCTTC.

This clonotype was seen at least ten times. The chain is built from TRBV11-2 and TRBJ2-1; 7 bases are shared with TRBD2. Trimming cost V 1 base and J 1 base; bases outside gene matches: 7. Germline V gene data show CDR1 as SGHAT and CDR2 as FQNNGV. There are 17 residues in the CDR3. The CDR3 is CASSLVLAATSYNEQFF. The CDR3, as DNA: TGTGCCAGCAGCTTAGTCCTAGCGGCTACATCCTACAATGAGCAGTTCTTC.

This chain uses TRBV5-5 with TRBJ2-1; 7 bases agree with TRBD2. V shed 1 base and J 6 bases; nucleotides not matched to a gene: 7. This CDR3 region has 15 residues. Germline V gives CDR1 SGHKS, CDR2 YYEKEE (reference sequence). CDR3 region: CASSLLAGRVNEQFF. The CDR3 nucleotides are TGTGCCAGCAGCTTGTTGGCGGGGAGGGTCAATGAGCAGTTCTTC.